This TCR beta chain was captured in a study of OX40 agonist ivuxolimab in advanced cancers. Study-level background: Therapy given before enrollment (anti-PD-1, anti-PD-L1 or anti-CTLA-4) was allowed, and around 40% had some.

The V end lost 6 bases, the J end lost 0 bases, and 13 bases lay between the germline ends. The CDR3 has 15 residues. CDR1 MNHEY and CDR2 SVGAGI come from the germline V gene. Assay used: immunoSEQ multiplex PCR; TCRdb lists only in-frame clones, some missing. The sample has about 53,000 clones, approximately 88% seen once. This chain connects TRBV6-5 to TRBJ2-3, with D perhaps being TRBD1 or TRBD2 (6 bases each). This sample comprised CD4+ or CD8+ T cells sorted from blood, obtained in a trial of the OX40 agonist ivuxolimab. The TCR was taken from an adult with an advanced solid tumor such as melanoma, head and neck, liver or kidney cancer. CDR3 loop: CASSRGQASTDTQYF. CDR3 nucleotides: TGTGCCAGCAGCCGGGGGCAAGCTAGCACAGATACGCAGTATTTT.